This T cell receptor beta chain stems from a study of cytomegalovirus exposure and HLA in healthy donors. About the study: A later analysis reported the 120 or so validation repertoires used the same platform as the 550 to 700 first-cohort repertoires.

For this clone: The antigen is undetermined.

The CDR3 consists of 13 residues. Germline CDR1 reads SQVTM; CDR2 reads ANQGSEA. The V gene lost 6 bases and the J gene lost 6 bases, with 14 bases spanning the gap. Study findings and constraints: The CMV antigen specificity of a few CMV-associated chains was confirmed through in vitro analysis. It was approximately 150 TCR beta chains that were listed as cytomegalovirus-associated.

Using immunoSEQ multiplex PCR, the repertoire was profiled, and TCRdb retains in-frame clones only, with some absent. The sample carries 130,000 to 150,000 clones, roughly 89% recorded once. The specimen was PBMCs. The chain is built from TRBV29-1 and TRBJ2-2, with D tentatively TRBD2 (7 bases). The receptor was isolated from a man younger than 35 in good health and CMV-seropositive. The CDR3: CSVGLGGAGELFF. CDR3 DNA sequence: TGCAGCGTCGGACTAGGGGGTGCCGGGGAGCTGTTTTTT.